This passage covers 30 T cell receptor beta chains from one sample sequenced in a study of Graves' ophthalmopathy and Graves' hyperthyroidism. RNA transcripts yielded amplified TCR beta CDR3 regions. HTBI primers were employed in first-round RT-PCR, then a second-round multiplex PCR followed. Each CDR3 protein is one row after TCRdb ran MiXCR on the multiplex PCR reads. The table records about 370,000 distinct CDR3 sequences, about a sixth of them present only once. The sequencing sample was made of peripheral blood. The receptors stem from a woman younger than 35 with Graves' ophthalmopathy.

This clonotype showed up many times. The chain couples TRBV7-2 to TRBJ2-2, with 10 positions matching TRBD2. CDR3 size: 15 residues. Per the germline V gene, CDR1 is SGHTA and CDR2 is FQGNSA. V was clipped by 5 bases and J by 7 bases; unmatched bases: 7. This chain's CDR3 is CASSRTSGANGELFF. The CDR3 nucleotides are TGTGCCAGCAGCAGAACTAGCGGGGCTAACGGGGAGCTGTTTTTT.

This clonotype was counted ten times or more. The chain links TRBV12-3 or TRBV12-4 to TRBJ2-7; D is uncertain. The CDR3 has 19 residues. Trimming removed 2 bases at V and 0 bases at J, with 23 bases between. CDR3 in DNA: TGTGCCAGCAGTTTAACTCCCCTACAAAAGGGCACGGGCTCCTACGAGCAGTACTTC. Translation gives CASSLTPLQKGTGSYEQYF.

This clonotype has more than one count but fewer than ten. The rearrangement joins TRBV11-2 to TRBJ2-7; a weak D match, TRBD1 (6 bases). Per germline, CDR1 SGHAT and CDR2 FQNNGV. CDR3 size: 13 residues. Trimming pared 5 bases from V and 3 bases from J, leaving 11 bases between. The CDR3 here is CASSIHRVYEQYF. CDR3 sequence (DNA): TGTGCCAGCAGCATACACAGGGTCTACGAGCAGTACTTC.

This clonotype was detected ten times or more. In nucleotides, the CDR3 is TGTGCCAGCAGTTCGAACTTAGCGGGAGTAGAGACCCAGTACTTC. The encoded protein is CASSSNLAGVETQYF. This chain links TRBV6-2 or TRBV6-3 with TRBJ2-5; TRBD2 matches at 9 bases. CDR1 is MNHEY and CDR2 is SVGEGT in the germline V gene. CDR3 size: 15 residues. J gave up 4 bases and V 4 bases, and 7 bases lay outside the gene matches.

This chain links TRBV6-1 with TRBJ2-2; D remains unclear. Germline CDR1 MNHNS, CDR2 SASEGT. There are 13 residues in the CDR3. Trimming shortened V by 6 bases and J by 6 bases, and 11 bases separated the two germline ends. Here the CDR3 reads CASRTIQPGELFF. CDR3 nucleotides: TGTGCCAGCAGAACAATTCAGCCCGGGGAGCTGTTTTTT.

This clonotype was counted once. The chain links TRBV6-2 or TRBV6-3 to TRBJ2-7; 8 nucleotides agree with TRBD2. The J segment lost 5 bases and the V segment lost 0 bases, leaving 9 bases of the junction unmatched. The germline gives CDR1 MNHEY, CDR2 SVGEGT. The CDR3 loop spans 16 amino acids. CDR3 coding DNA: TGTGCCAGCAGTTACTCGTGGTCGGGCGGGAGGCACGAGCAGTACTTC. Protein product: CASSYSWSGGRHEQYF.

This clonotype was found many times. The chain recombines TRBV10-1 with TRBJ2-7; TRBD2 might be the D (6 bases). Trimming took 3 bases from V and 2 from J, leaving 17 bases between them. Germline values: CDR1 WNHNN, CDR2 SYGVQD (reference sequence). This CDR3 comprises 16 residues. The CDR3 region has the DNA TGCGCCAGCAGTGAACTGCGGGGCAGGGAGACCTACGAGCAGTACTTC. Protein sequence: CASSELRGRETYEQYF.

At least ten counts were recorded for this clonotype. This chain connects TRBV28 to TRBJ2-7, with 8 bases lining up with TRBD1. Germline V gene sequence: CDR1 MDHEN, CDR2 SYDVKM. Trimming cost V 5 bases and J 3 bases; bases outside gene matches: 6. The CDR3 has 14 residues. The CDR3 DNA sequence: TGTGCCAGCAGTCCACCGACAGGGGTCTACGAGCAGTACTTC. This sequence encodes CASSPPTGVYEQYF.

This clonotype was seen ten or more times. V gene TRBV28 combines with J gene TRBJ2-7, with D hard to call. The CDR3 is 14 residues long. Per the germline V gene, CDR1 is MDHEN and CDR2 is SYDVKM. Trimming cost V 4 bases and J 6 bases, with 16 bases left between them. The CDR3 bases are TGTGCCAGCAGTTCGAAGGCAGGTAGAGGCGAGCAGTACTTC. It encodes CASSSKAGRGEQYF.

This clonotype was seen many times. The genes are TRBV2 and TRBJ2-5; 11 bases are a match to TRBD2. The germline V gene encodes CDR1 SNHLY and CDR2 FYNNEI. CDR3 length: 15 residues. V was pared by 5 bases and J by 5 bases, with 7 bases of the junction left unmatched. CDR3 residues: CASSPDLAGGETQYF. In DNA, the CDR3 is TGTGCCAGCAGTCCCGACCTAGCGGGAGGCGAGACCCAGTACTTC.

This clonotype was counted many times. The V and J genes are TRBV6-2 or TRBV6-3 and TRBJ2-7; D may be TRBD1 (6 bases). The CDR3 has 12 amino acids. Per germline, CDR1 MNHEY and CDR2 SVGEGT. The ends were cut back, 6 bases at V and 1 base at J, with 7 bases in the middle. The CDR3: CASRDRSYEQYF. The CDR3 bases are TGTGCCAGCAGAGACAGGTCCTACGAGCAGTACTTC.

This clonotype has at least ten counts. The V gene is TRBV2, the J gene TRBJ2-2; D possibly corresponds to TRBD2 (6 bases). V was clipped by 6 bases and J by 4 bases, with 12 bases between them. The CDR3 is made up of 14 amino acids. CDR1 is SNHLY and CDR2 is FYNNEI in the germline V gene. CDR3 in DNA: TGTGCCAGCAGGGGGAGGCAGAGCACCGGGGAGCTGTTTTTT. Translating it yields CASRGRQSTGELFF.

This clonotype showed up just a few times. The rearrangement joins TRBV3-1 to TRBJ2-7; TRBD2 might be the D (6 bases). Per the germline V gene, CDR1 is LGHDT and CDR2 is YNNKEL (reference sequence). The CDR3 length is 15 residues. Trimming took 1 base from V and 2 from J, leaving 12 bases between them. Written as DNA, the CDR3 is TGTGCCAGCAGCCAAGTTGGGGGGATCCCCTACGAGCAGTACTTC. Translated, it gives CASSQVGGIPYEQYF.

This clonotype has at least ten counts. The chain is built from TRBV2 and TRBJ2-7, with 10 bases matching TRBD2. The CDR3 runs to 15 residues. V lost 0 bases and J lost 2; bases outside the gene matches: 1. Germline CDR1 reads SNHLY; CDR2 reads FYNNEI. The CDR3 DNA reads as TGTGCCAGCAGTGAAGCAAGCGGGAGGGCCTACGAGCAGTACTTC. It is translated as CASSEASGRAYEQYF.

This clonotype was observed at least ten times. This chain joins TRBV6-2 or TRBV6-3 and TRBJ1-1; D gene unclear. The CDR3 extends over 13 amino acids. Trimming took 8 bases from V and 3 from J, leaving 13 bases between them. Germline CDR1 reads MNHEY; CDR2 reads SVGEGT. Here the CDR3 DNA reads TGTGCCAGCTGCCGATTTGAGGACACTGAAGCTTTCTTT. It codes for CASCRFEDTEAFF.

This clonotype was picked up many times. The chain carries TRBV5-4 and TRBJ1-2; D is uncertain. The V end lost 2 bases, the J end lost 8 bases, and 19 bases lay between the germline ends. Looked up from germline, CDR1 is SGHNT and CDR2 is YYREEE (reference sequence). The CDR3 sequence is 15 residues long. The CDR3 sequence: CASSFPVEASMGYTF. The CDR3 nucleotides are TGTGCCAGCAGCTTTCCAGTGGAGGCTTCTATGGGCTACACCTTC.

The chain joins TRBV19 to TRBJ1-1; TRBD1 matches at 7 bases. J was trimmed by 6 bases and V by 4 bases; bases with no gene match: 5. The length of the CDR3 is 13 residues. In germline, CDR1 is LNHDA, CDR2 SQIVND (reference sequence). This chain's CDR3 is CASSTTGRAEAFF. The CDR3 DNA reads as TGTGCCAGTAGTACGACAGGGCGGGCTGAAGCTTTCTTT.

The CDR3 DNA follows: TGCAGTGGACTAGCGGGGGGTTTTGAGACCCAGTACTTC. Protein: CSGLAGGFETQYF. This chain joins TRBV20-1 and TRBJ2-5; 13 bases are a match to TRBD2. The CDR3 consists of 13 residues. From germline, CDR1 is DFQATT and CDR2 SNEGSKA (reference sequence). V was clipped by 7 bases and J by 5 bases; unmatched bases: 4.

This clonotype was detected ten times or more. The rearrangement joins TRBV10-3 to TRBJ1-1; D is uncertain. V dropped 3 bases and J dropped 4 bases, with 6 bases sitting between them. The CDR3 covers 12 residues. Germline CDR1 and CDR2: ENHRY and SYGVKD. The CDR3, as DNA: TGTGCCATCAGTGATTGGAGCACTGAAGCTTTCTTT. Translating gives CAISDWSTEAFF.

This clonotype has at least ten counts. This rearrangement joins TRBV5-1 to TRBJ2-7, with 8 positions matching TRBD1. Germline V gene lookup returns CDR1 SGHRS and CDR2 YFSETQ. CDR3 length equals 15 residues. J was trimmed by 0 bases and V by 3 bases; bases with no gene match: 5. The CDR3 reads CASSWGQVRSYEQYF. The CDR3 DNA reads TGCGCCAGCAGCTGGGGACAGGTTCGCTCCTACGAGCAGTACTTC.

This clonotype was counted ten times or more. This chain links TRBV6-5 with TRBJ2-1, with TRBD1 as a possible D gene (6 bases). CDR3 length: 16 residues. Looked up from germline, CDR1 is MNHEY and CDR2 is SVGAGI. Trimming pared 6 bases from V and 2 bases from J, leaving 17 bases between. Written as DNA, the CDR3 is TGTGCCAGCAGGGACTCCGGGACAACTCCCTACAATGAGCAGTTCTTC. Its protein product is CASRDSGTTPYNEQFF.

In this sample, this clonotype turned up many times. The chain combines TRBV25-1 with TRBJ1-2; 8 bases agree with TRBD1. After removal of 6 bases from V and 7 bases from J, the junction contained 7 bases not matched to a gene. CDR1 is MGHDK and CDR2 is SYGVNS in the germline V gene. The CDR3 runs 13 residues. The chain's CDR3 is CASRTQGVGGYTF. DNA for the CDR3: TGTGCCAGCAGAACACAGGGGGTGGGTGGCTACACCTTC.

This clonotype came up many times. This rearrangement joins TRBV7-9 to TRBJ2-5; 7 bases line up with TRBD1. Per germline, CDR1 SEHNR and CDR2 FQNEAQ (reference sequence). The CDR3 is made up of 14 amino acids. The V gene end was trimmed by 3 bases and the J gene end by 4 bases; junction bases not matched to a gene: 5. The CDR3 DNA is TGTGCCAGCAGCTTGAACAGGGGCGCAGAGACCCAGTACTTC. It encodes CASSLNRGAETQYF.

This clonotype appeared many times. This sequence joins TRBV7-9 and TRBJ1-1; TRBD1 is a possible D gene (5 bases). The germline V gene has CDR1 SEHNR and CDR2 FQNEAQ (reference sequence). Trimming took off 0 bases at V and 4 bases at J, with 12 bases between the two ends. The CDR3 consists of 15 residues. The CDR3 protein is CASSLAHLGTTEAFF. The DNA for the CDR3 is TGTGCCAGCAGCTTAGCCCATTTAGGGACCACTGAAGCTTTCTTT.

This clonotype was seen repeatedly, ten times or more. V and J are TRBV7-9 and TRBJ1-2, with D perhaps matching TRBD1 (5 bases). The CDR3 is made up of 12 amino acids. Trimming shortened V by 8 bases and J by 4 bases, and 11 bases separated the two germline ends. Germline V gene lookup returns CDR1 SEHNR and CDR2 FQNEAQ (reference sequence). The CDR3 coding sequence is TGTGCCAGCCACAAGGGACCCTATGGCTACACCTTC. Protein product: CASHKGPYGYTF.

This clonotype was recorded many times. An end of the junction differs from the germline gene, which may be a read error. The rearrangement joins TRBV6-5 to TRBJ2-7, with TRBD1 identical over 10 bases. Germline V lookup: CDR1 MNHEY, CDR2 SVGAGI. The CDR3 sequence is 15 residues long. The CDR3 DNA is TGTGCCAGCAGTCACTCCAGGACAGGGGGAGTCGAGCAGTACTTC. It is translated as CASSHSRTGGVEQYF.

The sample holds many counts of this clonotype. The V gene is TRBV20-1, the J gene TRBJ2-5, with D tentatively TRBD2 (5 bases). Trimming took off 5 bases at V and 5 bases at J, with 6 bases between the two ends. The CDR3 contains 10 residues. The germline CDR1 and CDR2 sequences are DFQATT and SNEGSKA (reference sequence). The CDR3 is CSAERETQYF. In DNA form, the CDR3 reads TGCAGTGCTGAGCGGGAGACCCAGTACTTC.

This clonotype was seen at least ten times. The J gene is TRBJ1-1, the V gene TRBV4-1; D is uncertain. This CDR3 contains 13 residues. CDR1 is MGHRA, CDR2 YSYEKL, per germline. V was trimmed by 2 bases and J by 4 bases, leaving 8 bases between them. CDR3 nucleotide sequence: TGCGCCAGCAGCCAACCTGAGGTCACTGAAGCTTTCTTT. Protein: CASSQPEVTEAFF.

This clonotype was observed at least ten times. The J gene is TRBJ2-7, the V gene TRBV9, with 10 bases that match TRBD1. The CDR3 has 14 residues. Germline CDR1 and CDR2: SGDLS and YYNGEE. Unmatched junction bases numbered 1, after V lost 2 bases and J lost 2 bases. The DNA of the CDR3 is TGTGCCAGCAGCGTGGGGACAGGGGCCTACGAGCAGTACTTC. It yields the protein CASSVGTGAYEQYF.

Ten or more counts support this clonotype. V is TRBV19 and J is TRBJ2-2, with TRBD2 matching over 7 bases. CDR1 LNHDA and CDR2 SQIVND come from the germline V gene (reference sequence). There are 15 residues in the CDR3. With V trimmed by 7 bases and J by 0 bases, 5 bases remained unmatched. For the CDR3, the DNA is TGTGCCAGTATCGGGAGGCCCTCGAACACCGGGGAGCTGTTTTTT. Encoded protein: CASIGRPSNTGELFF.